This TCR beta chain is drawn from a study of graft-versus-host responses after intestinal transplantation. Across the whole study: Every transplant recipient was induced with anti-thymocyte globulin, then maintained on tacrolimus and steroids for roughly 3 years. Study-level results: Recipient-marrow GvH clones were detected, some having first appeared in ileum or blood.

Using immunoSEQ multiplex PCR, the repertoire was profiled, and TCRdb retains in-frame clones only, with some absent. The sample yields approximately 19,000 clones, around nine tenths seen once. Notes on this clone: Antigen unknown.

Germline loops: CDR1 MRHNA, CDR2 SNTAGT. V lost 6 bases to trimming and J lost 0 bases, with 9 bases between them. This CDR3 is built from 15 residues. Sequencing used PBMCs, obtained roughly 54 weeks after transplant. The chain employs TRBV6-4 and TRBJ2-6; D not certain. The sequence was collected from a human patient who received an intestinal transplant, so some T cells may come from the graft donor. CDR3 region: CASRTDPSGANVLTF. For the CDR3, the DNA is TGTGCCAGCAGGACGGACCCCTCTGGGGCCAACGTCCTGACTTTC.